This T cell receptor beta chain was recorded in a study of cytomegalovirus exposure and HLA in healthy donors. Germline assignment: CDR1 MNHNS and CDR2 SASEGT. The CDR3 is made up of 15 amino acids. Trimming took 6 bases from V and 7 from J, leaving 16 bases between them. General observations from the study: Previously analyzed data showed that most TCR beta V segments were productive at a frequency of about 90% or about 30%.

On this clone itself: Antigen: not known.

The primer mix had 60 Vbeta and 13 Jbeta primers. Assay used: immunoSEQ multiplex PCR; TCRdb lists only in-frame clones, some missing. This sample yields roughly 140,000 clones, of which 72% are seen a single time; over 2% belongs to the top ten. Sequencing used PBMCs. The rearrangement links TRBV6-1 to TRBJ1-6, with a possible D match to TRBD1 (6 bases). This receptor was taken from a man aged 35 to 55 in good health and CMV-seronegative. CDR3 sequence reads: CASSVITGNNSPLHF. The CDR3 DNA is TGTGCCAGCAGCGTTATAACAGGGAACAATTCACCCCTCCACTTT.